This T cell receptor beta chain comes out of a study of radiotherapy plus CTLA-4 blockade in lung cancer. Looking at the study overall: Disease control was present in 30% to 40% of patients, and objective responses in about 18%. Broader study findings: With interferon-beta, early dynamics of blood T cell clones were reported to best predict response. Tumor-derived TCR clones expanded in blood after radiotherapy plus ipilimumab.

A note on this clone: Antigen specificity is unknown.

Measured with immunoSEQ multiplex PCR; TCRdb has only the in-frame clones, and not every one. The sample lists 52,000 or so clones, 65% to 85% occurring once. Germline-derived CDR1 and CDR2 are PRHDT and FYEKMQ (reference sequence). The CDR3 contains 16 residues. V shed 8 bases and J 1 base; nucleotides not matched to a gene: 10. Focal radiation was given together with CTLA-4 blockade (ipilimumab) to patients with chemo-refractory metastatic non-small-cell lung cancer. This sample comprised peripheral blood, obtained from a patient treated with radiotherapy plus ipilimumab. This rearrangement joins TRBV13 to TRBJ1-2, with 10 nucleotides matching TRBD1. This receptor was taken from a human donor with non-small cell lung cancer who had a partial response to radiotherapy plus ipilimumab. This CDR3 reads CASSEAGTGVNYGYTF. Written as DNA, the CDR3 is TGTGCCAGCTCTGAAGCTGGGACAGGGGTTAACTATGGCTACACCTTC.